A selection of T cell receptor beta chains follows, all from one sample in a study of CD8+ T cells in alopecia areata. Measured with immunoSEQ multiplex PCR; TCRdb has only the in-frame clones, and not every one. Of under 75,000 clones listed, 45% to 55% were seen once; the top ten hold about 18%. The source was CD8+ T cells sorted from blood, collected at week 0. These receptors were collected from a human donor with alopecia areata. The CDR3 runs from the conserved cysteine through the conserved F or W.

TRBV7-2	TRBJ2-5	CASSSTGGKMAQYF
TRBV7-2	TRBJ2-5	CASSSGPGIQETQYF
TRBV29-1	TRBJ2-7	CSAGASGIYEQYF
TRBV5-6	TRBJ2-1	CASSNQGSYNEQFF
TRBV29-1	TRBJ2-1	CSVEGRYNEQFF
TRBV6-1	TRBJ2-7	CASSEVVDSGRYEQYF
TRBV6-6	TRBJ2-7	CASSPAKGGGTEQYF
TRBV7-9	TRBJ2-5	CASSSSWAGRTQYF
TRBV19	TRBJ2-1	CASSKGTNEQFF
TRBV7-8	TRBJ2-1	CASSLRAFEQFF